The 30 T cell receptor beta chains given below trace back to one sample, sequenced in a study of preoperative IRX-2 immunotherapy in early breast cancer (dated by TCRdb to about 2019). Receptor libraries were prepared by the immunoSEQ multiplex PCR assay. The source is immuneACCESS, and TCRdb retained only in-frame sequences with V and J called. Part of the clones is not carried over; for the studies checked, unresolved V genes explain less than half of this, and the remainder is unexplained. For this sample there are around 5,600 clones; less than 70% appear just once. The ten most abundant clones make up approximately 10% of the sample. The sample's treatment or condition label, decoded: preoperative locoregional IRX-2 cytokine immunotherapy. The material was tumor tissue, obtained before IRX-2 immunotherapy. These receptors came from a human donor with breast cancer.

The chain links TRBV14 to TRBJ2-7; 7 nucleotides agree with TRBD2. V gave up 0 bases and J gave up 3 bases; unmatched junction bases: 14. CDR1 is SGHDN, CDR2 FVKESK, per germline. The CDR3 consists of 18 residues. The CDR3 spells CASSQDHPLAAHIYEQYF. Written as DNA, the CDR3 is TGTGCCAGCAGCCAAGACCACCCCCTAGCGGCCCATATCTACGAGCAGTACTTC.

The rearrangement joins TRBV5-1 to TRBJ2-7; TRBD2 is a possible D gene (6 bases). The CDR3 length is 15 residues. Trimming took off 0 bases at V and 3 bases at J, with 13 bases between the two ends. The V gene's germline CDR1 is SGHRS and CDR2 YFSETQ. In DNA, the CDR3 is TGCGCCAGCAGCTTGGTCTGGGAGGCTCACTACGAGCAGTACTTC. Translating it yields CASSLVWEAHYEQYF.

In its sample, this clone was seen a few times. The V and J genes are TRBV28 and TRBJ1-5; tentative D call: TRBD1 (5 bases). This CDR3 has 15 residues. CDR1 is MDHEN, CDR2 SYDVKM, per germline. Trimming took off 6 bases at V and 3 bases at J, with 15 bases between the two ends. The CDR3 is CASSSPGTANQPQHF. CDR3 nucleotides: TGTGCCAGCAGCTCCCCCGGGACTGCCAATCAGCCCCAGCATTTT.

J is TRBJ1-2 and V is TRBV14, with 9 bases matching TRBD1. The CDR3 covers 17 residues. V shed 4 bases and J 1 base; nucleotides not matched to a gene: 10. Germline lookup yields CDR1 SGHDN and CDR2 FVKESK. The CDR3 reads CASSPPGQGNRNYGYTF. Here the CDR3 DNA reads TGTGCCAGCAGCCCACCGGGACAGGGTAACCGTAACTATGGCTACACCTTC.

This chain uses TRBV5-1 with TRBJ1-1; D ambiguous. The germline V gene has CDR1 SGHRS and CDR2 YFSETQ. The CDR3 extends over 14 amino acids. V was trimmed by 0 bases and J by 4 bases, leaving 10 bases between them. Here the CDR3 reads CASSLGGVGTEAFF. The CDR3, as DNA: TGCGCCAGCAGCTTGGGCGGGGTTGGCACTGAAGCTTTCTTT. Full variable domain (remainder filled in from reference TRBV5-1 and TRBJ1-1): KAGVTQTPRYLIKTRGQQVTLSCSPISGHRSVSWYQQTPGQGLQFLFEYFSETQRNKGNFPGRFSGRQFSNSRSEMNVSTLELGDSALYLCASSLGGVGTEAFFGQGTRLTVV.

This clone was counted only a few times. The DNA of the CDR3 is TGTGCCAGCAGGACTGGGGGTTCAAATGAAAAACTGTTTTTT. Its protein is CASRTGGSNEKLFF. The genes are TRBV6-8 and TRBJ1-4; D perhaps matches TRBD1 (5 bases). Trimming removed 6 bases from V and 5 bases from J, with 13 bases in between. The CDR3 totals 14 residues. The germline CDR1 and CDR2 sequences are MNHGY and SAAAGT.

The chain uses TRBV11-3 and TRBJ2-4; D assignment may be TRBD1 or TRBD2 (5 bases each). CDR1 is SGHNT and CDR2 is YENEEA in the germline V gene. V was cut by 4 bases and J by 2 bases, with 21 bases left in between. CDR3 length: 18 residues. CDR3: CASSWLGTRTGTKNIQYF. CDR3 bases: TGTGCCAGCAGCTGGCTCGGGACGCGGACGGGGACCAAAAACATTCAGTACTTC.

The V call is TRBV11-3, the J call TRBJ2-7, with 7 bases aligning to TRBD1. CDR1 and CDR2 (germline): SGHNT, YENEEA. Losses at the gene ends were 5 bases for V and 3 bases for J; bases not matched to a gene: 10. CDR3 size: 15 residues. Written as DNA, the CDR3 is TGTGCCAGCAGCCCACAGGGGACGGTTGACTACGAGCAGTACTTC. The encoded protein is CASSPQGTVDYEQYF.

For the CDR3, the DNA is TGTGCCAGCAGGTCGACAGGGAGTAACGGTGAAGCTTTCTTT. Translating gives CASRSTGSNGEAFF. This chain uses TRBV6-8 with TRBJ1-1; TRBD1 matches 7 bases. The V segment lost 6 bases and the J segment 7 bases; nucleotides outside the gene matches: 11. CDR3 length equals 14 residues. Germline V gives CDR1 MNHGY, CDR2 SAAAGT.

CDR3 in DNA: TGTGCCACCAGCAGAGAGAACTCTGGGGCCAACGTCCTGACTTTC. Translating gives CATSRENSGANVLTF. This chain uses TRBV15 with TRBJ2-6, with D hard to call. V shed 0 bases and J shed 0 bases, with 3 bases lying between them. Germline lookup yields CDR1 LNHNV and CDR2 YYDKDF (reference sequence). The CDR3 is 15 residues long.

This clone qualifies as large. The chain couples TRBV11-3 to TRBJ1-3; D possibly corresponds to TRBD1 (5 bases). CDR1 and CDR2 (germline): SGHNT, YENEEA. The CDR3 is 18 amino acids. V was trimmed by 1 base and J by 0 bases, leaving 16 bases between them. The CDR3 reads CASSLGLVDSRSGNTIYF. The DNA for the CDR3 is TGTGCCAGCAGCTTAGGTTTAGTTGACAGCCGCTCTGGAAACACCATATATTTT.

V is TRBV11-1 and J is TRBJ1-1, with D hard to call. CDR1 is SGHAT, CDR2 FQDESV, per germline (reference sequence). The CDR3 totals 14 residues. V shed 3 bases and J shed 1 base, with 9 bases lying between them. CDR3 DNA: TGTGCCAGCAGCTTGGGCGGAGGGAACACTGAAGCTTTCTTT. Amino acids: CASSLGGGNTEAFF.

This chain uses TRBV23-1 with TRBJ2-7, with a possible D match to TRBD1 (6 bases). TRBV23-1 is classed as an ORF, of uncertain function. There are 13 residues in the CDR3. V lost 6 bases and J 6 bases, leaving 15 bases between the germline ends. The CDR3 region is CASSPKQQGEQYF. As DNA, the CDR3 is TGCGCCAGCAGCCCAAAGCAACAGGGCGAGCAGTACTTC.

By frequency in the sample, this clone is large. The rearrangement uses TRBV11-3 and TRBJ2-7; a weak D match, TRBD1 (6 bases). The CDR3 consists of 14 residues. In germline, CDR1 is SGHNT, CDR2 YENEEA. V was clipped by 2 bases and J by 0 bases, with 8 bases between them. CDR3 sequence: CASSLRGYSYEQYF. The CDR3 DNA reads as TGTGCCAGCAGCTTAAGGGGGTACTCCTACGAGCAGTACTTC.

This clone has more than one count but fewer than ten. This chain links TRBV14 with TRBJ2-7, with D tentatively TRBD1 or TRBD2 (6 bases each). With 1 base removed from V and 0 bases from J, the gap between germline ends came to 13 bases. CDR3 size: 16 residues. Germline V gene data show CDR1 as SGHDN and CDR2 as FVKESK. CDR3 sequence: CASSQGGGLSSYEQYF. CDR3 sequence (DNA): TGTGCCAGCAGCCAAGGTGGGGGGCTTAGCTCCTACGAGCAGTACTTC.

The chain is built from TRBV11-3 and TRBJ2-3; D is uncertain. Germline V gene sequence: CDR1 SGHNT, CDR2 YENEEA. Deletions cut 1 base from V and 5 bases from J, with 13 bases between. This CDR3 spans 15 amino acids. Written as DNA, the CDR3 is TGTGCCAGCAGCTTAGTTATGGCAACCGGAGATACGCAGTATTTT. Amino acids: CASSLVMATGDTQYF.

The chain recombines TRBV6-8 with TRBJ1-2; D uncertain. Germline V lookup: CDR1 MNHGY, CDR2 SAAAGT. V shed 5 bases and J shed 0 bases, with 10 bases lying between them. The CDR3 is made up of 14 amino acids. The CDR3 region has the DNA TGTGCCAGCAGTGAGAGGAGCACTAACTATGGCTACACCTTC. It is translated as CASSERSTNYGYTF.

By share of the sample, this clone is medium-sized (0.01 to 0.1%). The V gene is TRBV19, the J gene TRBJ2-7, with 10 bases aligning to TRBD2. The CDR3 spans 16 residues. V lost 3 bases, J lost 0 bases, and 5 bases stayed unmatched. CDR1 is LNHDA, CDR2 SQIVND, per germline (reference sequence). The CDR3: CASSIRTSGHSYEQYF. Here the CDR3 DNA reads TGTGCCAGTAGTATCCGGACTAGCGGCCACTCCTACGAGCAGTACTTC.

V usage is TRBV6-8 and J usage is TRBJ1-2, with TRBD1 matching over 9 bases. The germline gives CDR1 MNHGY, CDR2 SAAAGT. Trimming cost V 0 bases and J 11 bases; bases outside gene matches: 13. The CDR3 extends over 16 amino acids. The CDR3 reads CASSYSFTGQGSRYTF. The CDR3 nucleotides are TGTGCCAGCAGTTACTCGTTTACGGGACAGGGTTCTCGGTACACCTTC.

This clone was seen a handful of times. V gene TRBV7-8 combines with J gene TRBJ2-2; D tentatively reads TRBD1 or TRBD2 (5 bases each). V was clipped by 4 bases and J by 7 bases, with 10 bases between them. The CDR3 spans 13 residues. CDR1 and CDR2 (germline): SGHVS, FQNEAQ. The CDR3 bases are TGTGCCAGCAGCTCGGGACGTAGCGGGGAGCTGTTTTTT. Its protein is CASSSGRSGELFF.

The chain combines TRBV6-8 with TRBJ2-7; D is uncertain. With 2 bases removed from V and 2 bases from J, the gap between germline ends came to 16 bases. Germline CDR1 MNHGY, CDR2 SAAAGT. The CDR3 is made up of 16 amino acids. CDR3 in DNA: TGTGCCAGCAGTTACCTGAGAGGAGCCGTAACCTACGAGCAGTACTTC. Amino acids: CASSYLRGAVTYEQYF.

The chain combines TRBV15 with TRBJ2-5, with 10 bases fitting TRBD1. Looked up from germline, CDR1 is LNHNV and CDR2 is YYDKDF (reference sequence). This CDR3 has 16 amino acids. V was clipped by 5 bases and J by 7 bases; unmatched bases: 13. The CDR3 sequence: CATSDRDRGLTWTQYF. CDR3 nucleotides: TGTGCCACCAGCGATAGGGACAGGGGACTAACATGGACCCAGTACTTC.

This clone occurred once. CDR3 DNA sequence: TGTGCCAGCAGCCAAGGCTTTCGGCAGTACTTC. This codes for CASSQGFRQYF. The gene calls are TRBV14 and TRBJ2-7; D unclear. Germline CDR1 reads SGHDN; CDR2 reads FVKESK. The CDR3 totals 11 residues. The V and J ends lost 1 base and 9 bases respectively, with 7 bases between them. Based on the CDR3 plus reference TRBV14 and TRBJ2-7, the full variable domain is EAGVTQFPSHSVIEKGQTVTLRCDPISGHDNLYWYRRVMGKEIKFLLHFVKESKQDESGMPNNRFLAERTGGTYSTLKVQPAELEDSGVYFCASSQGFRQYFGPGTRLTVT.

The CDR3 reads CASSSTGTGLHNEQFF. CDR3 in DNA: TGCGCCAGCAGTTCTACCGGGACAGGGCTTCACAATGAGCAGTTCTTC. The chain combines TRBV10-2 with TRBJ2-1; 9 bases are a match to TRBD1. CDR1 is WSHSY and CDR2 is SAAADI in the germline V gene. The CDR3 length is 16 residues. The junction had 10 bases not matched to a gene; V was cut back by 5 bases and J by 5 bases.

V is TRBV6-8 and J is TRBJ1-1, with unresolved D. CDR1 MNHGY and CDR2 SAAAGT come from the germline V gene. The CDR3 loop spans 13 amino acids. Trimming shortened V by 7 bases and J by 0 bases, and 9 bases separated the two germline ends. Written as DNA, the CDR3 is TGTGCCAGCATAAAGGGCCTGAACACTGAAGCTTTCTTT. Translating it yields CASIKGLNTEAFF.

The chain couples TRBV19 to TRBJ2-5; 8 nucleotides align to TRBD2. J lost 3 bases, V lost 6 bases, and 9 bases had no gene match. From germline, CDR1 is LNHDA and CDR2 SQIVND (reference sequence). This CDR3 spans 15 amino acids. The CDR3 here is CASRGGQAGEETQYF. The CDR3 bases are TGTGCCAGTAGAGGGGGTCAAGCGGGAGAAGAGACCCAGTACTTC.

The V gene is TRBV14, the J gene TRBJ2-7, with a possible D match to TRBD2 (5 bases). Germline lookup yields CDR1 SGHDN and CDR2 FVKESK. The germline V and J ends were trimmed by 0 bases and 7 bases, with 16 bases remaining between them. This CDR3 contains 15 residues. The CDR3 reads CASSQDLGGPREQYF. The DNA of the CDR3 is TGTGCCAGCAGCCAAGATCTTGGCGGGCCGCGGGAGCAGTACTTC.

Concerning this clone: The read terminates 1 residue before the CDR3 end, so the remaining end is supplied by the germline J gene. This sequence joins TRBV10-3 and TRBJ2-1; the D is unclear. CDR1 and CDR2 from the germline V gene are ENHRY and SYGVKD. This CDR3 comprises 12 residues. Deletions cut 0 bases from V and 12 bases from J, with 9 bases between. CDR3 protein: CAISESRLGQFF. CDR3 DNA, as far as it was read: TGTGCCATCAGTGAGTCTCGCCTCGGGCAGTTC.

The rearrangement uses TRBV19 and TRBJ1-5; TRBD1 might be the D (5 bases). The V end was cut by 7 bases, the J end by 0 bases, with 13 bases between. Germline lookup yields CDR1 LNHDA and CDR2 SQIVND (reference sequence). CDR3 length equals 15 residues. This chain's CDR3 is CASTVDNYSNQPQHF. Written as DNA, the CDR3 is TGTGCCAGTACCGTGGACAATTATAGCAATCAGCCCCAGCATTTT.

By its share, this clone is medium-sized (0.01 to 0.1%). V gene TRBV11-3 combines with J gene TRBJ1-5, with D perhaps matching TRBD1 (5 bases). V gave up 3 bases and J gave up 1 base, with 7 bases separating them. The CDR3 is 14 residues long. Germline V gene lookup returns CDR1 SGHNT and CDR2 YENEEA. The CDR3, as DNA: TGTGCCAGCAGCTTCCGGGGGAGCAATCAGCCCCAGCATTTT. This gives the protein CASSFRGSNQPQHF.